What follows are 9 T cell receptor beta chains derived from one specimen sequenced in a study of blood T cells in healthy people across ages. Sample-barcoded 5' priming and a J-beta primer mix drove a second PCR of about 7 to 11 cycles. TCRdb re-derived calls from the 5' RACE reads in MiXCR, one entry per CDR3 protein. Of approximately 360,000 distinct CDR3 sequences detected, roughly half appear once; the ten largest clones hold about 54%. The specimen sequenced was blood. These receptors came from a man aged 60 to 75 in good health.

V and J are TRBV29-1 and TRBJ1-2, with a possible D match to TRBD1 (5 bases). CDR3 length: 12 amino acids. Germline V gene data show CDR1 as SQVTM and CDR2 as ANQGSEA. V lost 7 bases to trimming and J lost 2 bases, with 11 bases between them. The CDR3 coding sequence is TGCAGCGGGGGGGATCGCAACTATGGCTACACCTTC. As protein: CSGGDRNYGYTF.

CDR3 amino acids: CASSLPGTGYEQYF. The CDR3 nucleotides read TGTGCCAGCAGTTTACCCGGGACAGGCTACGAGCAGTACTTC. V usage is TRBV28 and J usage is TRBJ2-5; 8 bases map to TRBD1. Gene TRBJ2-7 matches the end of the DNA better, so the J call may be wrong. Germline CDR1 is MDHEN and CDR2 is SYDVKM. There are 14 residues in the CDR3.

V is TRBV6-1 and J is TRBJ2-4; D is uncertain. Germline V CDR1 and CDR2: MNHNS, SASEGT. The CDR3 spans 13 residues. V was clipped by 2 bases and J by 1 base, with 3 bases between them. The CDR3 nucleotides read TGTGCCAGCAGTGAACAGGCCAAAAACATTCAGTACTTC. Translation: CASSEQAKNIQYF.

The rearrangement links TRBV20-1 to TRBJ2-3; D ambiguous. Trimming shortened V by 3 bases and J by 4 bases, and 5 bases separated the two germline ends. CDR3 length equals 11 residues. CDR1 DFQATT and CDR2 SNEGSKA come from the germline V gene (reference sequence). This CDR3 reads CSARVADTQYF. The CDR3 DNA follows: TGCAGTGCTAGGGTCGCAGATACGCAGTATTTT.

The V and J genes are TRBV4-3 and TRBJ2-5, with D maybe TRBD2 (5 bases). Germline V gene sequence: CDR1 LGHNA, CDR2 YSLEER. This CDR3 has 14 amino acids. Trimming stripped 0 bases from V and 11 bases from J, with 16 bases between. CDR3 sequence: CASSQEAVSREQYF. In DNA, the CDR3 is TGCGCCAGCAGCCAAGAGGCGGTCTCTAGGGAGCAGTACTTC.

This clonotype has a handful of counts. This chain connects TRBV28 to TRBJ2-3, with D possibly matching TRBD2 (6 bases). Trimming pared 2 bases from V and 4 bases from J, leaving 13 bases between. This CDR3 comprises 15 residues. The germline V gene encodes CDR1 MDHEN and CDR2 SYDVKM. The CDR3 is CASSLRMGGPDTQYF. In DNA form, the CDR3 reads TGTGCCAGCAGTTTACGGATGGGGGGTCCAGATACGCAGTATTTT.

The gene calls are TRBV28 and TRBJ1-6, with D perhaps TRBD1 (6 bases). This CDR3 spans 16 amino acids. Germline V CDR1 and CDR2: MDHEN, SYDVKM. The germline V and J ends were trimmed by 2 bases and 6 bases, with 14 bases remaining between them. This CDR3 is CASSLRPDSLNSPLHF. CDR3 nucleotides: TGTGCCAGCAGTTTACGTCCGGACAGTCTTAATTCACCCCTCCACTTT.

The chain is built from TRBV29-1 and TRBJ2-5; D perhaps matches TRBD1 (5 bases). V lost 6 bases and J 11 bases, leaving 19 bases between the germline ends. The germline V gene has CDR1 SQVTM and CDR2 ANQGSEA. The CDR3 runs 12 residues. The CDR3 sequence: CSVPAPDNEQYF. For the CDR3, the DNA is TGCAGCGTCCCGGCCCCGGACAATGAGCAGTACTTC.

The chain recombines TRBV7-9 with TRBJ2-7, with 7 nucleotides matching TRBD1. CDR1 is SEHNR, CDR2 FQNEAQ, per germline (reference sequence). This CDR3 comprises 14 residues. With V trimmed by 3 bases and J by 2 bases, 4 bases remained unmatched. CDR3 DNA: TGTGCCAGCAGCTTGCTGACAGGGACCTACGAGCAGTACTTC. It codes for CASSLLTGTYEQYF.